A selection of T cell receptor beta chains follows, all from one sample in a study of blood T cell repertoires in COVID-19. The repertoire was sequenced with immunoSEQ multiplex PCR; TCRdb's copy has only in-frame clones and lacks some. This table has some 45,000 clones, almost 85% appearing once. Specimen: peripheral blood. Every receptor here comes from a woman aged 55-69 years with acute or convalescent COVID-19. Each CDR3 is given with its conserved first and last residue. D genes are given only for firm matches. Only part of the rows carry a size: once, few, many, or a class if the clone is expanded.

abundance: .
j_gene: TRBJ1-1
len: 13
v_gene: TRBV27
d_gene: .
CDR3aa: CASSLAMNTEAFF
CDR3nt: TGTGCCAGCAGTTTAGCGATGAACACTGAAGCTTTCTTT

abundance: .
j_gene: TRBJ1-4
len: 15
v_gene: TRBV6-5
d_gene: .
CDR3aa: CASRFQGSGGEKLFF
CDR3nt: TGTGCCAGCAGATTTCAGGGTAGCGGCGGAGAAAAACTGTTTTTT

abundance: .
j_gene: TRBJ1-1
len: 14
v_gene: TRBV6-4
d_gene: .
CDR3aa: CASSINYGNTEAFF
CDR3nt: TGTGCCAGCAGCATCAATTACGGGAACACTGAAGCTTTCTTT

abundance: once
j_gene: TRBJ1-5
len: 16
v_gene: TRBV2
d_gene: TRBD1
CDR3aa: CASSFTGGHSNQPQHF
CDR3nt: TGTGCCAGCAGTTTTACAGGGGGCCATAGCAATCAGCCCCAGCATTTT

abundance: .
j_gene: TRBJ2-5
len: 14
v_gene: TRBV7-3
d_gene: .
CDR3aa: CASSLQGNQETQYF
CDR3nt: TGTGCCAGCAGCCTGCAGGGGAACCAAGAGACCCAGTACTTC

abundance: .
j_gene: TRBJ2-7
len: 17
v_gene: TRBV5-1
d_gene: TRBD2
CDR3aa: CASSSHPGLAGVYEQYF
CDR3nt: TGCGCCAGCAGCTCCCATCCAGGACTAGCGGGGGTCTACGAGCAGTACTTC

abundance: .
j_gene: TRBJ2-1
len: 15
v_gene: TRBV27
d_gene: TRBD1
CDR3aa: CASSQDRASYNEQFF
CDR3nt: TGTGCCAGCAGCCAAGACAGGGCCTCCTACAATGAGCAGTTCTTC

abundance: .
j_gene: TRBJ2-2
len: 16
v_gene: TRBV5-4
d_gene: TRBD1
CDR3aa: CASSLDMSGGTGELFF
CDR3nt: TGTGCCAGCAGCTTGGATATGTCAGGGGGCACCGGGGAGCTGTTTTTT

abundance: many
j_gene: TRBJ1-1
len: 10
v_gene: TRBV29-1
d_gene: .
CDR3aa: CSVGDSEAFF
CDR3nt: TGCAGCGTTGGAGACAGTGAAGCTTTCTTT

abundance: .
j_gene: TRBJ2-1
len: 13
v_gene: TRBV19
d_gene: .
CDR3aa: CASSSTSDNEQFF
CDR3nt: TGTGCCAGTAGTTCGACTTCCGACAATGAGCAGTTCTTC

abundance: .
j_gene: TRBJ1-2
len: 16
v_gene: TRBV24-1
d_gene: TRBD1
CDR3aa: CATSDSDRGTNYGYTF
CDR3nt: TGTGCCACCAGTGATTCCGACAGGGGGACTAACTATGGCTACACCTTC

abundance: .
j_gene: TRBJ1-1
len: 13
v_gene: TRBV27
d_gene: .
CDR3aa: CASSWRTHTEAFF
CDR3nt: TGTGCCAGCAGTTGGCGGACACACACTGAAGCTTTCTTT

abundance: .
j_gene: TRBJ2-7
len: 12
v_gene: TRBV3-1/TRBV3-2
d_gene: .
CDR3aa: CASSHGPVEQYF
CDR3nt: TGTGCCAGCAGCCATGGGCCAGTCGAGCAGTACTTC

abundance: .
j_gene: TRBJ1-3
len: 16
v_gene: TRBV11-2
d_gene: .
CDR3aa: CASSLRQRTSGNTIYF
CDR3nt: TGTGCCAGCAGCTTGCGGCAGAGAACGTCGGGAAACACCATATATTTT

abundance: .
j_gene: TRBJ2-3
len: 13
v_gene: TRBV13
d_gene: TRBD1
CDR3aa: CASRDRGTDTQYF
CDR3nt: TGTGCCAGCAGGGACAGGGGCACAGATACGCAGTATTTT

abundance: .
j_gene: TRBJ2-7
len: 13
v_gene: TRBV6-6
d_gene: .
CDR3aa: CASSYTGSYEQYF
CDR3nt: TGTGCCAGCAGTTATACGGGCTCCTACGAGCAGTACTTC

abundance: .
j_gene: TRBJ1-1
len: 16
v_gene: TRBV5-4
d_gene: TRBD1
CDR3aa: CASSRLTGTANTEAFF
CDR3nt: TGTGCCAGCAGCCGCCTTACCGGGACAGCGAACACTGAAGCTTTCTTT

abundance: .
j_gene: TRBJ2-7
len: 14
v_gene: TRBV19
d_gene: .
CDR3aa: CASSLLGGPYEQYF
CDR3nt: TGTGCCAGTAGTTTACTCGGGGGGCCCTACGAGCAGTACTTC

abundance: once
j_gene: TRBJ2-7
len: 16
v_gene: TRBV7-8
d_gene: TRBD2
CDR3aa: CASSLGLAGGYYEQYF
CDR3nt: TGTGCCAGCAGCCTCGGACTAGCGGGGGGGTACTACGAGCAGTACTTC

abundance: .
j_gene: TRBJ2-1
len: 15
v_gene: TRBV5-5
d_gene: TRBD1
CDR3aa: CASSAAGQGYNEQFF
CDR3nt: TGTGCCAGCAGCGCCGCGGGACAGGGGTACAATGAGCAGTTCTTC

abundance: .
j_gene: TRBJ2-7
len: 15
v_gene: TRBV5-6
d_gene: TRBD1
CDR3aa: CASSLPGQGSYEQYF
CDR3nt: TGTGCCAGCAGCTTACCGGGACAGGGGTCCTACGAGCAGTACTTC

abundance: .
j_gene: TRBJ2-3
len: 15
v_gene: TRBV7-9
d_gene: TRBD2
CDR3aa: CASSPWTSGTDTQYF
CDR3nt: TGTGCCAGCAGCCCCTGGACTAGCGGCACAGATACGCAGTATTTT

abundance: .
j_gene: TRBJ1-2
len: 17
v_gene: TRBV24-1
d_gene: TRBD1
CDR3aa: CATSDSSLGGGGNGYTF
CDR3nt: TGTGCCACCAGTGATTCGAGCTTAGGGGGCGGAGGAAATGGCTACACCTTC

abundance: .
j_gene: TRBJ1-4
len: 14
v_gene: TRBV6-5
d_gene: .
CDR3aa: CASSYRQSNEKLFF
CDR3nt: TGTGCCAGCAGTTATCGACAGTCTAATGAAAAACTGTTTTTT

abundance: .
j_gene: TRBJ2-7
len: 15
v_gene: TRBV27
d_gene: TRBD1
CDR3aa: CASSPLGGQGYEQYF
CDR3nt: TGTGCCAGCAGTCCCTTGGGGGGACAGGGCTACGAGCAGTACTTC

abundance: .
j_gene: TRBJ2-6
len: 16
v_gene: TRBV3-1/TRBV3-2
d_gene: .
CDR3aa: CASSPKAGSGANVLTF
CDR3nt: TGTGCCAGCAGCCCTAAAGCAGGGTCTGGGGCCAACGTCCTGACTTTC

abundance: .
j_gene: TRBJ2-5
len: 17
v_gene: TRBV6-1
d_gene: TRBD1
CDR3aa: CASSESSFTGAEETQYF
CDR3nt: TGTGCCAGCAGTGAAAGTTCATTTACAGGGGCGGAGGAGACCCAGTACTTC

abundance: .
j_gene: TRBJ1-2
len: 14
v_gene: TRBV7-9
d_gene: .
CDR3aa: CASSFLATDYGYTF
CDR3nt: TGTGCCAGCAGCTTTCTGGCGACAGACTATGGCTACACCTTC

abundance: .
j_gene: TRBJ2-3
len: 11
v_gene: TRBV20-1
d_gene: .
CDR3aa: CSAHSTDTQYF
CDR3nt: TGCAGTGCCCATAGCACAGATACGCAGTATTTT

abundance: .
j_gene: TRBJ2-1
len: 15
v_gene: TRBV23-1
d_gene: .
CDR3aa: CASSQHGSGVNEQFF
CDR3nt: TGCGCCAGCAGTCAACACGGGAGTGGCGTCAATGAGCAGTTCTTC

abundance: .
j_gene: TRBJ2-6
len: 14
v_gene: TRBV29-1
d_gene: .
CDR3aa: CSALAGSGANVLTF
CDR3nt: TGCAGCGCTCTGGCAGGCTCTGGGGCCAACGTCCTGACTTTC

abundance: .
j_gene: TRBJ2-6
len: 17
v_gene: TRBV5-4
d_gene: TRBD1
CDR3aa: CASSLGQGALGANVLTF
CDR3nt: TGTGCCAGCAGCTTGGGGCAGGGGGCGCTCGGGGCCAACGTCCTGACTTTC

abundance: .
j_gene: TRBJ2-5
len: 15
v_gene: TRBV7-7
d_gene: .
CDR3aa: CASSLVPGAQETQYF
CDR3nt: TGTGCTAGCAGCTTAGTCCCGGGAGCCCAAGAGACCCAGTACTTC

abundance: .
j_gene: TRBJ1-3
len: 14
v_gene: TRBV29-1
d_gene: .
CDR3aa: CSATRGEPGNTIYF
CDR3nt: TGCAGCGCTACACGGGGGGAACCTGGAAACACCATATATTTT

abundance: .
j_gene: TRBJ1-3
len: 20
v_gene: TRBV7-8
d_gene: TRBD1
CDR3aa: CASSSFIAGTGALGGNTIYF
CDR3nt: TGTGCCAGCAGTAGCTTCATTGCCGGGACAGGGGCCCTGGGGGGAAACACCATATATTTT

abundance: .
j_gene: TRBJ2-2
len: 18
v_gene: TRBV27
d_gene: TRBD2
CDR3aa: CASSLWLAGGTNTGELFF
CDR3nt: TGTGCCAGCAGTTTATGGTTAGCGGGGGGAACGAACACCGGGGAGCTGTTTTTT

abundance: .
j_gene: TRBJ1-1
len: 13
v_gene: TRBV7-2
d_gene: TRBD1
CDR3aa: CASSFDRQGRAFF
CDR3nt: TGTGCCAGCAGCTTCGACCGACAGGGTCGCGCTTTCTTT

abundance: few
j_gene: TRBJ2-7
len: 12
v_gene: TRBV10-2
d_gene: .
CDR3aa: CASCGRDYEQYF
CDR3nt: TGCGCCAGTTGTGGGAGAGACTACGAGCAGTACTTC

abundance: .
j_gene: TRBJ1-2
len: 17
v_gene: TRBV9
d_gene: TRBD1
CDR3aa: CASSARQGTFSNYGYTF
CDR3nt: TGTGCCAGCAGCGCAAGACAGGGCACTTTTTCTAACTATGGCTACACCTTC

abundance: .
j_gene: TRBJ2-7
len: 13
v_gene: TRBV19
d_gene: .
CDR3aa: CASSPARVGEQYF
CDR3nt: TGTGCCAGTAGTCCAGCCAGGGTAGGCGAGCAGTACTTC

abundance: .
j_gene: TRBJ1-6
len: 15
v_gene: TRBV7-9
d_gene: .
CDR3aa: CASSGWDTYNSPLHF
CDR3nt: TGTGCCAGCAGCGGTTGGGACACTTATAATTCACCCCTCCACTTT

abundance: .
j_gene: TRBJ2-5
len: 13
v_gene: TRBV5-1
d_gene: .
CDR3aa: CASSLEVQETQYF
CDR3nt: TGCGCCAGCAGCTTAGAGGTACAAGAGACCCAGTACTTC

abundance: .
j_gene: TRBJ2-1
len: 15
v_gene: TRBV3-1/TRBV3-2
d_gene: .
CDR3aa: CASSLRVSSLNEQFF
CDR3nt: TGTGCCAGCAGCCTCAGGGTCTCGTCCCTCAATGAGCAGTTCTTC

abundance: once
j_gene: TRBJ1-1
len: 15
v_gene: TRBV12-5
d_gene: TRBD1
CDR3aa: CASGPLGQGNTEAFF
CDR3nt: TGTGCTAGTGGGCCCCTTGGACAGGGGAACACTGAAGCTTTCTTT

abundance: .
j_gene: TRBJ1-2
len: 14
v_gene: TRBV4-3
d_gene: .
CDR3aa: CASSQDRTLYGYTF
CDR3nt: TGCGCCAGCAGCCAAGATAGGACTCTCTATGGCTACACCTTC

abundance: .
j_gene: TRBJ1-2
len: 15
v_gene: TRBV19
d_gene: TRBD1
CDR3aa: CASTGGYPTNYGYTF
CDR3nt: TGTGCCAGTACAGGGGGCTATCCAACTAACTATGGCTACACCTTC

abundance: once
j_gene: TRBJ2-7
len: 12
v_gene: TRBV5-4
d_gene: .
CDR3aa: CASSGDNYEQYF
CDR3nt: TGTGCCAGCAGCGGGGACAACTACGAGCAGTACTTC

abundance: once
j_gene: TRBJ2-7
len: 13
v_gene: TRBV7-6
d_gene: .
CDR3aa: CASSFGRGYEQYF
CDR3nt: TGTGCCAGCAGCTTCGGAAGGGGCTACGAGCAGTACTTC

abundance: .
j_gene: TRBJ2-1
len: 15
v_gene: TRBV28
d_gene: TRBD2
CDR3aa: CASSNPGGSYNEQFF
CDR3nt: TGTGCCAGCAGTAACCCGGGGGGGAGCTACAATGAGCAGTTCTTC

abundance: .
j_gene: TRBJ2-2
len: 15
v_gene: TRBV4-2
d_gene: TRBD2
CDR3aa: CASSQTSGSPGELFF
CDR3nt: TGTGCCAGCAGCCAAACTAGCGGTTCCCCCGGGGAGCTGTTTTTT

abundance: .
j_gene: TRBJ1-3
len: 13
v_gene: TRBV29-1
d_gene: TRBD1
CDR3aa: CSVEDRGVDTIYF
CDR3nt: TGCAGCGTTGAGGACAGGGGAGTCGACACCATATATTTT

abundance: few
j_gene: TRBJ2-3
len: 14
v_gene: TRBV18
d_gene: TRBD2
CDR3aa: CASSQRGGPDTQYF
CDR3nt: TGTGCCAGCTCCCAGCGGGGGGGCCCAGATACGCAGTATTTT

abundance: once
j_gene: TRBJ1-4
len: 16
v_gene: TRBV3-1/TRBV3-2
d_gene: .
CDR3aa: CASSQGTSGLNEKLFF
CDR3nt: TGTGCCAGCAGCCAAGGCACCTCAGGGCTTAATGAAAAACTGTTTTTT

abundance: .
j_gene: TRBJ1-1
len: 14
v_gene: TRBV19
d_gene: .
CDR3aa: CASSMTGGNAEAFF
CDR3nt: TGTGCCAGTAGTATGACTGGGGGGAACGCTGAAGCTTTCTTT

abundance: .
j_gene: TRBJ2-2
len: 16
v_gene: TRBV14
d_gene: TRBD2
CDR3aa: CASSQEITTGGRELFF
CDR3nt: TGTGCCAGCAGCCAAGAGATTACGACGGGGGGGCGAGAGCTGTTTTTT

abundance: .
j_gene: TRBJ1-4
len: 15
v_gene: TRBV7-9
d_gene: TRBD1
CDR3aa: CASSPLGGGGEKLFF
CDR3nt: TGTGCCAGCAGCCCCCTCGGAGGGGGCGGTGAAAAACTGTTTTTT

abundance: .
j_gene: TRBJ2-7
len: 14
v_gene: TRBV7-3
d_gene: .
CDR3aa: CASSLRRDSYEQYF
CDR3nt: TGTGCCAGCAGCTTACGGCGGGACTCCTACGAGCAGTACTTC

abundance: .
j_gene: TRBJ1-6
len: 17
v_gene: TRBV30
d_gene: .
CDR3aa: CALETIGQSTYNSPLHF
CDR3nt: TGTGCCTTGGAGACCATTGGACAGTCCACCTATAATTCACCCCTCCACTTT

abundance: .
j_gene: TRBJ2-7
len: 14
v_gene: TRBV19
d_gene: TRBD1
CDR3aa: CASSIGDRAYEQYF
CDR3nt: TGTGCCAGTAGTATTGGGGACAGGGCCTACGAGCAGTACTTC